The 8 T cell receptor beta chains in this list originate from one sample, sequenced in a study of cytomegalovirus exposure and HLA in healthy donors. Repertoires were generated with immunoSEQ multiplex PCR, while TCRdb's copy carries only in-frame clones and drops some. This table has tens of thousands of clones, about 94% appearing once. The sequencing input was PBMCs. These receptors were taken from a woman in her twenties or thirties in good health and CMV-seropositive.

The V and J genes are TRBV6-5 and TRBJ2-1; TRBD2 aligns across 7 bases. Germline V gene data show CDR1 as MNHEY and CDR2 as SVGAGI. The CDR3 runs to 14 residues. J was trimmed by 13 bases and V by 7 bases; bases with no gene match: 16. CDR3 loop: CASKLSGPGTNQFF. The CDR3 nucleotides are TGTGCCAGCAAACTATCGGGCCCGGGGACTAATCAGTTCTTC.

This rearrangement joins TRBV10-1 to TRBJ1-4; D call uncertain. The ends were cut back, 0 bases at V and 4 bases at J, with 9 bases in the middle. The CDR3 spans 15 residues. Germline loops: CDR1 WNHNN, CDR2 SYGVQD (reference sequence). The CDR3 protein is CASSESAFCNEKLFF. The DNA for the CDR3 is TGCGCCAGCAGTGAGTCAGCCTTCTGTAATGAAAAACTGTTTTTT.

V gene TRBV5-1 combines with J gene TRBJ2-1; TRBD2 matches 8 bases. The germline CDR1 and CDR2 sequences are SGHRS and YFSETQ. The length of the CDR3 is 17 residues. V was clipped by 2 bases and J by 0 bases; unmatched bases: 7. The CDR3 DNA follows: TGCGCCAGCAGCTTCCTGACTAGCGCTATCTCCTACAATGAGCAGTTCTTC. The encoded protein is CASSFLTSAISYNEQFF.

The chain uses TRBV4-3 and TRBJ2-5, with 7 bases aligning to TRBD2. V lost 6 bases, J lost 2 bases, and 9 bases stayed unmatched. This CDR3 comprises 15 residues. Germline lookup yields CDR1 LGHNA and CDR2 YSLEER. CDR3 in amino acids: CASSRLAGPQETQYF. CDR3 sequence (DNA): TGCGCCAGCAGTCGATTAGCGGGCCCTCAAGAGACCCAGTACTTC.

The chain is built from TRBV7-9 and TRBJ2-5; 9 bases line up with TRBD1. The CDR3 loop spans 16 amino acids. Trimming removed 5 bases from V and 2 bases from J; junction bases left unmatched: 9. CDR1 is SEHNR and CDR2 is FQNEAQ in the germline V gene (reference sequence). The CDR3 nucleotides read TGTGCCAGCAGCCCTACCCGGGACAGGGTTCAAGAGACCCAGTACTTC. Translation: CASSPTRDRVQETQYF. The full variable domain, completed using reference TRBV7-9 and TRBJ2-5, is DTGVSQNPRHKITKRGQNVTFRCDPISEHNRLYWYRQTLGQGPEFLTYFQNEAQLEKSRLLSDRFSAERPKGSFSTLEIQRTEQGDSAMYLCASSPTRDRVQETQYFGPGTRLLVL.

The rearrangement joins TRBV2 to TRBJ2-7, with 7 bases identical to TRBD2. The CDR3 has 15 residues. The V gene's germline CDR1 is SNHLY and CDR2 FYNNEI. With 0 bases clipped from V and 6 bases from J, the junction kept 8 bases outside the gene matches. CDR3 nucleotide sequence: TGTGCCAGCAGTGAAGCGCTTGCCGGGAGGAGCGAGCAGTACTTC. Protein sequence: CASSEALAGRSEQYF.

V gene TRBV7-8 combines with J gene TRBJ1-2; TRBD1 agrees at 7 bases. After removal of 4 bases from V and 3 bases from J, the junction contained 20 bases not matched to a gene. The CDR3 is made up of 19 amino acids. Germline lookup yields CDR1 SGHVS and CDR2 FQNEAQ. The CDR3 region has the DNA TGTGCCAGCAGCTCCCTCCGGGACAGAAGAACAACTCGGGACTATGGCTACACCTTC. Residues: CASSSLRDRRTTRDYGYTF.

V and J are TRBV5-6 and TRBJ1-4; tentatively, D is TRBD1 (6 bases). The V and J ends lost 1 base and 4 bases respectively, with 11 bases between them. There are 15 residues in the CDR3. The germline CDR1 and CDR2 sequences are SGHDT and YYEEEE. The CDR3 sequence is CASSLTGNFNEKLFF. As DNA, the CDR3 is TGTGCCAGCAGCTTGACAGGGAACTTTAATGAAAAACTGTTTTTT.